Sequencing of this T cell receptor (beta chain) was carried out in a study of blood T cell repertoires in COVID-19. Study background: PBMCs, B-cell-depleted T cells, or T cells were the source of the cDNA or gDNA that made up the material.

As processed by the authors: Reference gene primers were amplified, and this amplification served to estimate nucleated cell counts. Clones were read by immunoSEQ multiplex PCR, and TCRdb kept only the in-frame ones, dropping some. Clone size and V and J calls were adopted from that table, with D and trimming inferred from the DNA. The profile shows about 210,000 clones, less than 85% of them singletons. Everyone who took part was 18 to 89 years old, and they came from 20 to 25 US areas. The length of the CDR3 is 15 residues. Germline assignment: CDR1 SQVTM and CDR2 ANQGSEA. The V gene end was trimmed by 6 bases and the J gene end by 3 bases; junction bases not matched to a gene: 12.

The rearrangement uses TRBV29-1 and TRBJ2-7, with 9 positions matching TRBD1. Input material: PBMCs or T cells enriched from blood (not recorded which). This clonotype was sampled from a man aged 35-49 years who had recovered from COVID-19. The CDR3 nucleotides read TGCAGCGTCAGAAGTCCCGGGACAGGGCACTACGAGCAGTACTTC. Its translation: CSVRSPGTGHYEQYF.